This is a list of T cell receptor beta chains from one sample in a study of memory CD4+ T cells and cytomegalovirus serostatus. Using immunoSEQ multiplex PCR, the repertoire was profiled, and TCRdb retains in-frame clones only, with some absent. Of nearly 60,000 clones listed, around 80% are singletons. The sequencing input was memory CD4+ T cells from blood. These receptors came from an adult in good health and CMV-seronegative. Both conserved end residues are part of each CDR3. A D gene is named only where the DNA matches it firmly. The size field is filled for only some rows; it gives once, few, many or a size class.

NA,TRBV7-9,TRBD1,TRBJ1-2,CASSTGTGALYGYTF,TGTGCCAGCAGCACAGGGACAGGGGCCCTCTATGGCTACACCTTC
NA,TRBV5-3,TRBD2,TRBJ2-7,CARSLKRLAVLEQYF,TGTGCCAGAAGCTTGAAAAGACTAGCGGTGTTAGAGCAGTACTTC
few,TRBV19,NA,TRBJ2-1,CASSRQASLSSYNEQFF,TGTGCCAGTAGTAGACAAGCTAGCCTCAGCTCCTACAATGAGCAGTTCTTC
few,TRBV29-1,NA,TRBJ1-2,CSVASGRSTLNYGYTF,TGCAGCGTTGCCTCGGGCAGGTCGACACTGAACTATGGCTACACCTTC
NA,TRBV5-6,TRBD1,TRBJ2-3,CASSLGQGVADTQYF,TGTGCCAGCAGCTTGGGACAGGGAGTAGCAGATACGCAGTATTTT
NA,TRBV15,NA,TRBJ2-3,CATSTSKRGADTQYF,TGTGCCACCAGCACCTCCAAAAGGGGTGCAGATACGCAGTATTTT
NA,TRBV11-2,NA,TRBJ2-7,CASSLDRRGVYEQYF,TGTGCCAGCAGCTTAGACAGGCGGGGAGTCTACGAGCAGTACTTC
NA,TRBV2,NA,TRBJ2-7,CASNQASYEQYF,TGTGCCAGCAACCAGGCGTCCTACGAGCAGTACTTC
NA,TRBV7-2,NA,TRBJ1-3,CASSLAYSSGNTIYF,TGTGCCAGCAGCTTAGCGTATAGCTCTGGAAACACCATATATTTT
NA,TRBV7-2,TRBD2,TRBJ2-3,CASSSPSGNRDTQYF,TGTGCCAGCAGCTCACCTAGCGGGAATCGGGATACGCAGTATTTT
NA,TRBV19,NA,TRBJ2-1,CATLQGAGYNEQFF,TGTGCCACCCTACAGGGCGCGGGCTACAATGAGCAGTTCTTC
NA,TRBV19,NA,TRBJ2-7,CASKLVGLNSYEQYF,TGTGCCAGTAAGTTAGTGGGGCTCAACTCCTACGAGCAGTACTTC
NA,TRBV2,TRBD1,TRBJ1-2,CASSAQGDFRYTF,TGTGCCAGCAGCGCTCAGGGGGATTTCCGCTACACCTTC
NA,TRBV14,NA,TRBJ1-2,CASSPLRGTKRYTF,TGTGCCAGCAGCCCACTGAGGGGAACTAAGAGGTACACCTTC
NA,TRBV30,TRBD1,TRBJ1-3,CAWSVGTGTGNTIYF,TGTGCCTGGAGTGTAGGGACAGGGACTGGAAACACCATATATTTT
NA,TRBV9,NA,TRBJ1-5,CASSPGMPNQPQHF,TGTGCCAGCAGCCCCGGGATGCCCAATCAGCCCCAGCATTTT
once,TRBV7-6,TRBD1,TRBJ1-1,CASSPDPTGRGTEAFF,TGTGCCAGCAGCCCAGACCCGACAGGGAGAGGCACTGAAGCTTTCTTT
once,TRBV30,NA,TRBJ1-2,CASGLYGYTF,TGTGCCTCGGGCCTGTATGGCTACACCTTC
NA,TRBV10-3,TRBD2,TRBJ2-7,CAIGLALSYEQYF,TGTGCCATCGGACTAGCGCTCTCCTACGAGCAGTACTTC
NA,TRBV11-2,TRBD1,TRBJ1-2,CASSPSGTGPLLIYGYTF,TGTGCCAGCAGCCCTAGCGGGACAGGGCCTCTCCTCATCTATGGCTACACCTTC
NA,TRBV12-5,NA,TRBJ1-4,CASGLVLVSRNEKLFF,TGTGCTAGTGGTTTGGTACTGGTCAGCCGCAATGAAAAACTGTTTTTT
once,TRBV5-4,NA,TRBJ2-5,CASSLVGSRETQYF,TGTGCCAGCAGCTTGGTCGGGAGTCGAGAGACCCAGTACTTC
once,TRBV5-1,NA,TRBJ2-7,CASSLGGSLGSYEQYF,TGCGCCAGCAGCTTGGGCGGCAGTTTGGGTTCCTACGAGCAGTACTTC
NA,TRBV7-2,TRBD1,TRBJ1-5,CASSAQGGLNQPQHF,TGTGCCAGCAGCGCACAGGGGGGCCTCAATCAGCCCCAGCATTTT
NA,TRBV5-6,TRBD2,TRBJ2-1,CASNPLGGARSSYNEQFF,TGTGCCAGCAATCCTCTGGGAGGGGCCCGGAGCTCCTACAATGAGCAGTTCTTC
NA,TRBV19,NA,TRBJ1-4,CASGKRDFEKLFF,TGTGCCAGTGGGAAGAGGGACTTTGAAAAACTGTTTTTT
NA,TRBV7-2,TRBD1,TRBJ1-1,CASSLGTGFEAFF,TGTGCCAGCAGCCTCGGGACAGGGTTTGAGGCTTTCTTT
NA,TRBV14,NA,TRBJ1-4,CASSQDAGAGEKLFF,TGTGCCAGCAGCCAAGATGCAGGGGCGGGAGAAAAACTGTTTTTT
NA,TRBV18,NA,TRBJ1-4,CASSPPGRGRDEKLFF,TGTGCCAGCTCACCTCCGGGCAGGGGCCGAGATGAAAAACTGTTTTTT
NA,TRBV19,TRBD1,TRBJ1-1,CASSRSPTRQTGGRSTEAFF,TGTGCCAGTAGTCGTTCCCCGACCCGCCAGACAGGGGGCAGAAGCACTGAAGCTTTCTTT
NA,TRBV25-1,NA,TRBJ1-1,CASSPLGGLSTEAFF,TGTGCCAGCAGCCCCCTGGGCGGGTTGAGCACTGAAGCTTTCTTT
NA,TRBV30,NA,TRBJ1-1,CAWSVPLGEAFF,TGTGCCTGGAGTGTCCCCCTCGGTGAAGCTTTCTTT
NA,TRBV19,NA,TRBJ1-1,CASTPQLGNTEAFF,TGTGCCAGTACCCCACAGCTAGGGAACACTGAAGCTTTCTTT
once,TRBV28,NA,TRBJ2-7,CASSLGAPPYEQYF,TGTGCCAGCAGTTTAGGTGCTCCTCCCTACGAGCAGTACTTC
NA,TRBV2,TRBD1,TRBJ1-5,CASRGGQSSNQPQHF,TGTGCCAGCAGGGGGGGACAGTCTTCCAATCAGCCCCAGCATTTT
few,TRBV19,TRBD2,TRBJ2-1,CASSIQLAGGRNEQFF,TGTGCCAGTAGTATTCAACTAGCGGGAGGCCGTAATGAGCAGTTCTTC
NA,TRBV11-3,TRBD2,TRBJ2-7,CASSLKREYEQYF,TGTGCCAGCAGCTTAAAGCGGGAGTACGAGCAGTACTTC
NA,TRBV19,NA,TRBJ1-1,CASSSHRVANTEAFF,TGTGCCAGTAGTAGCCACAGGGTAGCGAACACTGAAGCTTTCTTT
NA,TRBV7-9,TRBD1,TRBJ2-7,CASSFTGQGYEQYF,TGTGCCAGCAGCTTCACGGGACAGGGATACGAGCAGTACTTC
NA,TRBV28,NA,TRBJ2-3,CASVGVGRMNTQYF,TGTGCCAGCGTCGGGGTGGGTCGTATGAATACGCAGTATTTT
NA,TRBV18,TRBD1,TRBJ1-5,CASSQDRGHNQPQHF,TGTGCCAGCTCACAAGACAGGGGGCATAATCAGCCCCAGCATTTT
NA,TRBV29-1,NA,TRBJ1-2,CSVAGLRDGYTF,TGCAGCGTTGCGGGTCTCAGAGATGGCTACACCTTC
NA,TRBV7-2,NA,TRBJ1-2,CASSPQGDYGYTF,TGTGCCAGCAGCCCACAGGGTGACTATGGCTACACCTTC
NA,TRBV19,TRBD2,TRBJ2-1,CASSPTRSTSGSNEQFF,TGTGCCAGTAGTCCTACCCGTTCGACTAGCGGGAGTAATGAGCAGTTCTTC
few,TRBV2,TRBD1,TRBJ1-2,CASSENRGAIYGYTF,TGTGCCAGCAGTGAAAACAGGGGCGCTATCTATGGCTACACCTTC
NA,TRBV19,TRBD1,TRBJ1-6,CASSVADRDFPLHF,TGTGCCAGTAGTGTCGCTGACAGGGATTTCCCCCTCCACTTT